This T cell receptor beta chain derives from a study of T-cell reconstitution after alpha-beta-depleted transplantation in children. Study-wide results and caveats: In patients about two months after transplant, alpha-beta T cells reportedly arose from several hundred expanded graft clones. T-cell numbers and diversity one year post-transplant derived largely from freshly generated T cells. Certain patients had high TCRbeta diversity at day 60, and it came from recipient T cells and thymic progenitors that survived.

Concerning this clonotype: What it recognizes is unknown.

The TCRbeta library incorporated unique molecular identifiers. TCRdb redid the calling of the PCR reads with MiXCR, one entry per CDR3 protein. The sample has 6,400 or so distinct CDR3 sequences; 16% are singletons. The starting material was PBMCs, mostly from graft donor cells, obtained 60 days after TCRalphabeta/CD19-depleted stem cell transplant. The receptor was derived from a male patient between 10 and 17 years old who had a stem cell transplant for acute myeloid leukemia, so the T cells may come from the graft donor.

In DNA, the CDR3 is TGTGCCAGCAGTTACTATCGGACTAGCGGTCGCGAGCAGTTCTTC. It encodes CASSYYRTSGREQFF. The chain combines TRBV6-2 or TRBV6-3 with TRBJ2-1; 10 bases fit TRBD2. This CDR3 has 15 amino acids. The junction had 7 bases not matched to a gene; V was cut back by 1 base and J by 10 bases. Germline V CDR1 and CDR2: MNHEY, SVGEGT.